The present T cell receptor (beta chain) was sequenced within a study of T cell responses to AZD1222 COVID-19 vaccine. The V and J ends lost 1 base and 5 bases respectively, with 14 bases between them. Germline loops: CDR1 SEHNR, CDR2 FQNEAQ (reference sequence). CDR3 length: 15 amino acids. Sequenced by immunoSEQ multiplex PCR; TCRdb stores in-frame clones only, minus some. The data show about 120,000 clones, roughly nine tenths seen once. This sample comprised peripheral blood, obtained on day 0 of AZD1222 vaccination. This chain connects TRBV7-9 to TRBJ2-5; D not certain. This sequence originates from an adult in good health. The CDR3 bases are TGTGCCAGCAGCTTAGTTCCTGAAGGGTTGGAGACCCAGTACTTC. It yields the protein CASSLVPEGLETQYF. Supplemented by reference TRBV7-9 and TRBJ2-5, the full variable domain reads DTGVSQNPRHKITKRGQNVTFRCDPISEHNRLYWYRQTLGQGPEFLTYFQNEAQLEKSRLLSDRFSAERPKGSFSTLEIQRTEQGDSAMYLCASSLVPEGLETQYFGPGTRLLVL.